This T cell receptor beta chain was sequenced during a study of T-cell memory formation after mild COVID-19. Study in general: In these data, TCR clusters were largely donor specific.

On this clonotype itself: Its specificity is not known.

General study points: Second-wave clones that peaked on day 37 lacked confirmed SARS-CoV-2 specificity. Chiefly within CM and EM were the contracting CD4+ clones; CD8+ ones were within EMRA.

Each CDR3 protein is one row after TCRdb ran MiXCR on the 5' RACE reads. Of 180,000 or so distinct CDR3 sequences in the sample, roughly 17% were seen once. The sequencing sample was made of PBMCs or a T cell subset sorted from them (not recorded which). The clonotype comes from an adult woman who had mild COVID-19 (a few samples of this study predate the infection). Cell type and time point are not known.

Here the CDR3 reads CSARDSTSGSGHEQYF. The CDR3 DNA is TGCAGTGCTAGAGATTCGACTAGCGGGAGCGGGCACGAGCAGTACTTC. The rearrangement joins TRBV20-1 to TRBJ2-7; 12 nucleotides agree with TRBD2. This CDR3 region has 16 residues. Germline assignment: CDR1 DFQATT and CDR2 SNEGSKA (reference sequence). The V gene end was trimmed by 0 bases and the J gene end by 5 bases; junction bases not matched to a gene: 8.